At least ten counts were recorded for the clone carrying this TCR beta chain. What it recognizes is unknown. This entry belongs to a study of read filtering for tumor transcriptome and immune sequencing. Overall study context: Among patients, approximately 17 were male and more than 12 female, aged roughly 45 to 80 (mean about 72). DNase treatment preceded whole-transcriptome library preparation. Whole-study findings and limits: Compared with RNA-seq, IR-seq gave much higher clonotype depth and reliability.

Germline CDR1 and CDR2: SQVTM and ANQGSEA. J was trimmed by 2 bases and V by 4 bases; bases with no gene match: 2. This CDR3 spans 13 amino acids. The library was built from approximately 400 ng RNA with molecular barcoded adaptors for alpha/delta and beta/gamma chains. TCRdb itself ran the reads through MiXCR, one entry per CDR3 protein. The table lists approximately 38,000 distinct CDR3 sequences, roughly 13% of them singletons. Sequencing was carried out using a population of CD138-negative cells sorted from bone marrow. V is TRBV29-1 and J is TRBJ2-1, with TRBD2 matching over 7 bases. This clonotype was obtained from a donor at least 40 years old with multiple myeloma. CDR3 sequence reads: CSVVAGAYNEQFF. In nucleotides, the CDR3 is TGCAGCGTTGTGGCGGGGGCCTACAATGAGCAGTTCTTC.